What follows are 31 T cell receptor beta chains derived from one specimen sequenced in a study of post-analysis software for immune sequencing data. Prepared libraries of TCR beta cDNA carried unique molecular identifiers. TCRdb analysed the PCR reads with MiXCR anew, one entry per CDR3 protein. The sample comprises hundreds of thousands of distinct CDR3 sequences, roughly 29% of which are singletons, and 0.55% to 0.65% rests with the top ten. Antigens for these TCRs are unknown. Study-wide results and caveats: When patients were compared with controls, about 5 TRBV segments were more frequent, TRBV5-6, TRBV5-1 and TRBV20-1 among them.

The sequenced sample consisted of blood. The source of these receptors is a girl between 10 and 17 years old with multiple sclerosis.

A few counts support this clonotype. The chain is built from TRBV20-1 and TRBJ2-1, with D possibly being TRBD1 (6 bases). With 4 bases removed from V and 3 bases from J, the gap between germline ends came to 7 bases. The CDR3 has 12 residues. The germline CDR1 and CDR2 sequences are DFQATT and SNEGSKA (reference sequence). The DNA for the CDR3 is TGCAGTGCTACGGACAGCTACAATGAGCAGTTCTTC. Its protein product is CSATDSYNEQFF.

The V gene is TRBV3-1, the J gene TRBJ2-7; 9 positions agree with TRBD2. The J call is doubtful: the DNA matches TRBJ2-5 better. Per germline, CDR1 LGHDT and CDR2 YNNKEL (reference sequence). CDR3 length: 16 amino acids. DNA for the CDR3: TGTGCCAGCACCGCAGAGTGGCGGGGGGGCCCTGAGACCCAGTACTTC. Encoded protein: CASTAEWRGGPETQYF.

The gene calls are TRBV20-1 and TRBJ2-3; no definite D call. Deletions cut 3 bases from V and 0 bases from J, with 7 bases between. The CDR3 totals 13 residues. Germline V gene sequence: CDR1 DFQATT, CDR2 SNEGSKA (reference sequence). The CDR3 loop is CSARVSSTDTQYF. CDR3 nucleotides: TGCAGTGCTAGGGTGTCTAGCACAGATACGCAGTATTTT.

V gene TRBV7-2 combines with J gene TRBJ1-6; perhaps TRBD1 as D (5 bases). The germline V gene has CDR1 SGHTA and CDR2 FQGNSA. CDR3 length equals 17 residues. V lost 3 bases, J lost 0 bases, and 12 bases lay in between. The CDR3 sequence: CASSLGRPSSYNSPLHF. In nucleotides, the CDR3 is TGTGCCAGCAGCTTGGGACGGCCAAGCTCCTATAATTCACCCCTCCACTTT.

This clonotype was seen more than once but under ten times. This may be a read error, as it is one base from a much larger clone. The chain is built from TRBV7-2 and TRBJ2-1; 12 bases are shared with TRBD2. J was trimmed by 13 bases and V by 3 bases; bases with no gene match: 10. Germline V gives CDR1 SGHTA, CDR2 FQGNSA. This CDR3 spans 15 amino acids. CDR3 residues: CASSLTSGSEGTQFF. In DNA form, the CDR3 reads TGTGCCAGCAGCTTGACTAGCGGGAGTGAGGGTACCCAGTTCTTC.

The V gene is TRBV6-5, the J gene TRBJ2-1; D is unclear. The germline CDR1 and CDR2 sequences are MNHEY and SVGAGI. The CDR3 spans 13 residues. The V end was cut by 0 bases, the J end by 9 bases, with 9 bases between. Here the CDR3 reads CASSYSNLGEQFF. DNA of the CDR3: TGTGCCAGCAGTTACTCGAATTTAGGTGAGCAGTTCTTC.

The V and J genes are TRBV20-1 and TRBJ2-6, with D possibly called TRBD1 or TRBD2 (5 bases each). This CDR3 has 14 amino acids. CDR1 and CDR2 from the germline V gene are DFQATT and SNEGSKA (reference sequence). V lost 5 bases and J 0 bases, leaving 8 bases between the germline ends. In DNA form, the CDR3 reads TGCAGTGCTTGGGACGACTCTGGGGCCAACGTCCTGACTTTC. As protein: CSAWDDSGANVLTF.

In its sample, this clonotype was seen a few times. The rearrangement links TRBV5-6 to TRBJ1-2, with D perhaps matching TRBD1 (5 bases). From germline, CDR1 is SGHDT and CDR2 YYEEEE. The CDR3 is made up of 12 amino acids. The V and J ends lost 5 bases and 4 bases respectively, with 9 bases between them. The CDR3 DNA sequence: TGTGCCAGCAGAAACAGGCGCTATGGCTACACCTTC. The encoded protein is CASRNRRYGYTF.

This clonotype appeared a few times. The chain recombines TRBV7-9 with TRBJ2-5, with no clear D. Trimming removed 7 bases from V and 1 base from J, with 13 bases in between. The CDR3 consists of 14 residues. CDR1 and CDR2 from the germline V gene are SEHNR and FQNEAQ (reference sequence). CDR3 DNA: TGTGCCAGCACCCTTAAAGGGCCCCAAGAGACCCAGTACTTC. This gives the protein CASTLKGPQETQYF.

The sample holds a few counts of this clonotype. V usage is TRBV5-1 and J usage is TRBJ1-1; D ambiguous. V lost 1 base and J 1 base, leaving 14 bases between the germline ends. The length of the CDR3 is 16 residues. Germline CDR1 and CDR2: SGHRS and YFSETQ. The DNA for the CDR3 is TGCGCCAGCAGCTTGCCCCGACGGTCATCGAACACTGAAGCTTTCTTT. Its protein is CASSLPRRSSNTEAFF. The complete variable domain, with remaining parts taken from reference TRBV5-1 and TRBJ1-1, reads KAGVTQTPRYLIKTRGQQVTLSCSPISGHRSVSWYQQTPGQGLQFLFEYFSETQRNKGNFPGRFSGRQFSNSRSEMNVSTLELGDSALYLCASSLPRRSSNTEAFFGQGTRLTVV.

CDR3 in amino acids: CASSLTPTGVNSPLHF. The CDR3, as DNA: TGTGCCAGCAGCCTAACTCCGACAGGGGTAAATTCACCCCTCCACTTT. The rearrangement joins TRBV7-2 to TRBJ1-6; 8 bases map to TRBD1. With 5 bases clipped from V and 7 bases from J, the junction kept 10 bases outside the gene matches. The V gene's germline CDR1 is SGHTA and CDR2 FQGNSA. CDR3 length equals 16 residues.

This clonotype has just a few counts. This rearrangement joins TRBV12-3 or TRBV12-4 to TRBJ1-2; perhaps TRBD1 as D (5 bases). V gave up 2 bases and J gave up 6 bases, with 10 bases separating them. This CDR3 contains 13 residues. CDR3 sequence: CASSLWGDDGYTF. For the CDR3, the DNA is TGTGCCAGCAGTTTATGGGGGGACGATGGCTACACCTTC.

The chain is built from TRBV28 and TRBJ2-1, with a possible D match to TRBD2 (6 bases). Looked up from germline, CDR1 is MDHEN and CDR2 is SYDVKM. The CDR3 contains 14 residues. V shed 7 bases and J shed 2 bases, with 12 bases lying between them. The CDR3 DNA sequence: TGTGCCAGCACAGGAGCGGGCGCCTACAATGAGCAGTTCTTC. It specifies CASTGAGAYNEQFF. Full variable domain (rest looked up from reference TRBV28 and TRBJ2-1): DVKVTQSSRYLVKRTGEKVFLECVQDMDHENMFWYRQDPGLGLRLIYFSYDVKMKEKGDIPEGYSVSREKKERFSLILESASTNQTSMYLCASTGAGAYNEQFFGPGTRLTVL.

The CDR3, as DNA: TGTGCCAGCAGCCCGTTCCTGTCTAGCGGGGGGGCAGGGGATGAGCAGTTCTTC. It encodes CASSPFLSSGGAGDEQFF. The rearrangement uses TRBV7-6 and TRBJ2-1; 12 nucleotides line up with TRBD2. This CDR3 region has 18 residues. Germline V CDR1 and CDR2: SGHVS, FNYEAQ. The V segment lost 5 bases and the J segment 8 bases; nucleotides outside the gene matches: 16.

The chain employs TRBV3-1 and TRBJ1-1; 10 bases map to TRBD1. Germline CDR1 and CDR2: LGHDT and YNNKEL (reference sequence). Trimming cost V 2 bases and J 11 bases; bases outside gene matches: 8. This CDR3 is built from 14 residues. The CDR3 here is CASSQPGTGDHAFF. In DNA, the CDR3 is TGTGCCAGCAGCCAACCCGGGACAGGGGATCATGCTTTCTTT.

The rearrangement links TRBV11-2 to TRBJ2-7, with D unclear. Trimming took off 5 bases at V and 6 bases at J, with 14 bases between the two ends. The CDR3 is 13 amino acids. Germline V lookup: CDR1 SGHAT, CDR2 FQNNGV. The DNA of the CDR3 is TGTGCCAGCAGCCCCCGACAATTTTCCGAGCAGTACTTC. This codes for CASSPRQFSEQYF.

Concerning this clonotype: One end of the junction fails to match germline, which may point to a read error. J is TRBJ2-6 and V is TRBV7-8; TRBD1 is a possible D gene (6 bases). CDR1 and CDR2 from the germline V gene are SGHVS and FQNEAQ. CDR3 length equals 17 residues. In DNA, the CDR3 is TGTGTCAGCACCTTGAACCTGGGGGCTCGTGGGGCCAACGTCCTGACTTTC. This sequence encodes CVSTLNLGARGANVLTF.

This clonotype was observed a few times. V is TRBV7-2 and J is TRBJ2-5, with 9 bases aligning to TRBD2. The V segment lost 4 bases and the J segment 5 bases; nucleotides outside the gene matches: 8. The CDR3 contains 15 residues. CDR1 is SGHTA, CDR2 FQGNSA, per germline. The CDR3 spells CASSSAGGGGETQYF. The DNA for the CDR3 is TGTGCCAGCAGCTCAGCGGGGGGCGGCGGGGAGACCCAGTACTTC.

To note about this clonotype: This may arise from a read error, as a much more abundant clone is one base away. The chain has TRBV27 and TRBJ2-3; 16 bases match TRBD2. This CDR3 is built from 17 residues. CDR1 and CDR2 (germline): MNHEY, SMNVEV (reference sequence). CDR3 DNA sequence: TGTGCCAGCAGTTCCAGGGGACTAGCGGGGGGGGCAGATACGAAGTATTTT. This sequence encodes CASSSRGLAGGADTKYF.

DNA of the CDR3: TGTGCCAGCAGTGAGCAGAACACTGAAGCTTTCTTT. It specifies CASSEQNTEAFF. The V and J genes are TRBV6-1 and TRBJ1-1; D is unclear. Trimming took 3 bases from V and 1 from J, leaving 3 bases between them. The CDR3 loop spans 12 amino acids. Germline lookup yields CDR1 MNHNS and CDR2 SASEGT.

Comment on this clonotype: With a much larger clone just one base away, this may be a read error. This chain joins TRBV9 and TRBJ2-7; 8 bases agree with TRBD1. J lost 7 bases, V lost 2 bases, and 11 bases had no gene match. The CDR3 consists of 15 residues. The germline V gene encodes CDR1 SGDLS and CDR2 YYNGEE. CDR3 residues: CASSVPGGAPGEQYF. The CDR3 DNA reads TGTGCCAGCAGCGTTCCAGGGGGCGCCCCGGGGGAGCAGTACTTC.

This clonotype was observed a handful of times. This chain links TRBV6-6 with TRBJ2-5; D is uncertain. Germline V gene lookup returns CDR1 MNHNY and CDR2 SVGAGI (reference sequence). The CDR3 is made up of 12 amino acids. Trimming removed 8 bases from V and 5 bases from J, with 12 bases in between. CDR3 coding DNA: TGTGCCAGCGCCACAGTTCGGGAGACCCAGTACTTC. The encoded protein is CASATVRETQYF.

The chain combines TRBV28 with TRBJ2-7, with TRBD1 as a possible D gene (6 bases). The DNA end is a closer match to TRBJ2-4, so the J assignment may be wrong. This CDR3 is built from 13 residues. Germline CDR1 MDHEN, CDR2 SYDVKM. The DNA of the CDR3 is TGTGCCAGCAGTTTAGGGGGCGTAGGCATTCAGTACTTC. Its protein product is CASSLGGVGIQYF.

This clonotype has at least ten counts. The CDR3 protein is CSVEPGRGNYGYTF. The CDR3 bases are TGCAGCGTTGAACCGGGCAGGGGGAACTATGGCTACACCTTC. This chain joins TRBV29-1 and TRBJ1-2; TRBD1 matches at 7 bases. Germline loops: CDR1 SQVTM, CDR2 ANQGSEA. This CDR3 has 14 amino acids. V was clipped by 2 bases and J by 2 bases; unmatched bases: 5.

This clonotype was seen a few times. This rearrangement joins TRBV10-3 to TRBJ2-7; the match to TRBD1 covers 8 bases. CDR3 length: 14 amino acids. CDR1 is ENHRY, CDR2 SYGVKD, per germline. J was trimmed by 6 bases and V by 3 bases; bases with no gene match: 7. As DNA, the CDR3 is TGTGCCATCAGTGACCGCCAGGGGGCTTTCGAGCAGTACTTC. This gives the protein CAISDRQGAFEQYF.

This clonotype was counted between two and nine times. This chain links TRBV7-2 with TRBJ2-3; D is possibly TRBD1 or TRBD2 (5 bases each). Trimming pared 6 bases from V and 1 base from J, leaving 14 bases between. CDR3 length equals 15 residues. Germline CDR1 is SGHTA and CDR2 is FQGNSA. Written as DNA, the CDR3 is TGTGCCAGCAGGGGGACCTACGCTGGCACAGATACGCAGTATTTT. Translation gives CASRGTYAGTDTQYF. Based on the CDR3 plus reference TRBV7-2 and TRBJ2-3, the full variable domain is GAGVSQSPSNKVTEKGKDVELRCDPISGHTALYWYRQSLGQGLEFLIYFQGNSAPDKSGLPSDRFSAERTGGSVSTLTIQRTQQEDSAVYLCASRGTYAGTDTQYFGPGTRLTVL.

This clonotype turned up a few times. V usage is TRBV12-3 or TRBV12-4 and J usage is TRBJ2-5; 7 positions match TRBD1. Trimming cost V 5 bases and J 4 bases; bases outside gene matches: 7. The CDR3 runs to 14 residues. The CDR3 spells CASSPTGVLETQYF. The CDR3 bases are TGTGCCAGCAGTCCCACAGGGGTTTTAGAGACCCAGTACTTC.

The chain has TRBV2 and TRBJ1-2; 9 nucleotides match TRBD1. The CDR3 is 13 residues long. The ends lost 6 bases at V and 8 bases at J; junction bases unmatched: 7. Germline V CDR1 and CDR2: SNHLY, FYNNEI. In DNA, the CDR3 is TGTGCCAGCAGGCAAGGGACAGGGAACGGCTACACCTTC. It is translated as CASRQGTGNGYTF.

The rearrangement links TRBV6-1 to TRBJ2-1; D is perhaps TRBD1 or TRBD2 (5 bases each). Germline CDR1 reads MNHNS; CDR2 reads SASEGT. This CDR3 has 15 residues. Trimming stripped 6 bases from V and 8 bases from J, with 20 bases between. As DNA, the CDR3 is TGTGCCAGCAGGCGTGGGACCCTGGAGAGTGATGAGCAGTTCTTC. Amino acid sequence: CASRRGTLESDEQFF.

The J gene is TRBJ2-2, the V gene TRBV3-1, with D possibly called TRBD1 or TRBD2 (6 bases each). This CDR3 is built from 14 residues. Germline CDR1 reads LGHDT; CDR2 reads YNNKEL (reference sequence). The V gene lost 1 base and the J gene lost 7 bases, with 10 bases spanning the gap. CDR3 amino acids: CASSQGGAGGELFF. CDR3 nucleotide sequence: TGTGCCAGCAGCCAAGGGGGGGCGGGCGGGGAGCTGTTTTTT.

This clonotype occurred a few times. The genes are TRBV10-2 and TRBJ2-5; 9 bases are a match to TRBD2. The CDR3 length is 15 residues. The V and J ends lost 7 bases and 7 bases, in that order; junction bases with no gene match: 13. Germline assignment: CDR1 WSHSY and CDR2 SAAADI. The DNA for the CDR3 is TGCGCCAGCAAGCTTTCAGCGGGGGGAGGCGGGACCCAGTACTTC. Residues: CASKLSAGGGGTQYF.